This TCR beta chain was found in a study of CD8+ T cells in alopecia areata. Whole-study findings and limits: Uncertainty about whether baseline CD8+ expansion is linked to response remains, with one nonresponder. Although TCR sharing was seen in mice, sharing across patients was less clear, possibly for HLA-related reasons. Throughout tofacitinib, many expanded lesional clones continued to persist in scalp and blood. Tofacitinib significantly decreased scalp clonality and expanded CD8+ clones among top 100.

Following RNA extraction, reverse transcription yielded cDNA that acted as the sequencing template. This table comes from immunoSEQ multiplex PCR, and its TCRdb copy is limited to in-frame clones, with some not included. The sample gives over 150,000 clones, roughly 53% of which show up once; approximately 10% is in the top ten. Comment on this clone: Its antigen remains unidentified.

Described treatment: oral pan-JAK inhibitor, 5-10 mg twice daily. V shed 3 bases and J 3 bases; nucleotides not matched to a gene: 7. The length of the CDR3 is 14 residues. Germline V lookup: CDR1 SQVTM, CDR2 ANQGSEA. The chain links TRBV29-1 to TRBJ2-7; the match to TRBD2 covers 8 bases. The material sequenced was CD8+ T cells sorted from blood, taken at week 24, from a patient treated with tofacitinib. This TCR came from a human donor with alopecia areata. For the CDR3, the DNA is TGCAGCGTTGAGGGACCCGGGACTAGCTACGAGCAGTACTTC. Translated: CSVEGPGTSYEQYF.